One and the same sample provided the 5 T cell receptor beta chains below, sequenced in a study of Ad26.COV2.S vaccination and SARS-CoV-2 variants. Treatment defined: 15 to 20 received Ad26.COV2.S at low or high dose, single or two shots; roughly 5 received placebo; per-sample allocation not given. Collection of samples fell on day 63 after the first vaccine or placebo injection. Method: immunoSEQ multiplex PCR; TCRdb's copy keeps in-frame clones and lacks some. The sample comprises 300,000 to 350,000 clones, roughly 91% of which are singletons, and 5% rests with the top ten. This specimen consisted of peripheral blood, obtained in a trial of Ad26.COV2.S vaccine versus placebo. Receptor source: a person aged 18-65 years who received the Ad26.COV2.S COVID-19 vaccine or a placebo.

This chain links TRBV28 with TRBJ2-7; D gene ambiguous. CDR3 length: 13 residues. Germline CDR1 is MDHEN and CDR2 is SYDVKM. V lost 2 bases and J 3 bases, leaving 8 bases between the germline ends. DNA of the CDR3: TGTGCCAGCAGTTTAGGAACGGGCTACGAGCAGTACTTC. It yields the protein CASSLGTGYEQYF.

This chain links TRBV3-1 (or the pseudogene TRBV3-2) with TRBJ2-1; 7 nucleotides align to TRBD2. The germline V gene encodes CDR1 LGHDT and CDR2 YNNKEL (reference sequence). With 1 base clipped from V and 7 bases from J, the junction kept 10 bases outside the gene matches. The CDR3 extends over 16 amino acids. The CDR3 spells CASSQGEGPASNEQFF. In DNA, the CDR3 is TGTGCCAGCAGCCAAGGGGAGGGTCCCGCATCTAATGAGCAGTTCTTC.

This rearrangement joins TRBV10-3 to TRBJ2-2; no clear D. V lost 10 bases, J lost 2 bases, and 17 bases lay in between. The CDR3 is made up of 15 amino acids. Germline CDR1 and CDR2: ENHRY and SYGVKD. CDR3 nucleotides: TGTGCCACCCGGCTGGCGGAGCTCAACACCGGGGAGCTGTTTTTT. Its translation: CATRLAELNTGELFF.

The rearrangement uses TRBV10-1 and TRBJ2-4; 7 nucleotides match TRBD2. Germline lookup yields CDR1 WNHNN and CDR2 SYGVQD (reference sequence). The J segment lost 1 base and the V segment lost 3 bases, leaving 0 bases of the junction unmatched. The CDR3 runs 14 residues. The CDR3 region is CASSDGGAKNIQYF. The CDR3 nucleotides read TGCGCCAGCAGTGACGGGGGGGCCAAAAACATTCAGTACTTC.

This chain links TRBV30 with TRBJ2-7; tentative D call: TRBD1 (5 bases). The V and J ends lost 2 bases and 0 bases respectively, with 8 bases between them. Germline assignment: CDR1 GTSNPN and CDR2 SVGIG (reference sequence). There are 13 residues in the CDR3. The CDR3 DNA is TGTGCCTGGAGTAAGGGGTACTCCTACGAGCAGTACTTC. Translation: CAWSKGYSYEQYF.